A single sample gave rise to the 24 T cell receptor beta chains below, sequenced in a study of CD8+ T cells in alopecia areata. Sequencing templates came from extracted RNA that was reverse transcribed into cDNA. The assay was immunoSEQ multiplex PCR, and TCRdb's table has in-frame clones only and misses some. The table shows roughly 200,000 clones, with around half occurring only once. Treatment specified: oral pan-JAK inhibitor, 5-10 mg twice daily. This specimen was CD8+ T cells sorted from blood, taken at week 24, from a patient treated with tofacitinib. Source of these receptors: a human donor with alopecia areata.

The CDR3 DNA reads as TGTGCCATCAGAAATGACGCGAGAGGGCAAGAGACCCAGTACTTC. This translates into CAIRNDARGQETQYF. V and J are TRBV10-3 and TRBJ2-5, with a weak D call TRBD2 (5 bases). The germline V and J ends were trimmed by 6 bases and 2 bases, with 16 bases remaining between them. This CDR3 comprises 15 residues. Germline V lookup: CDR1 ENHRY, CDR2 SYGVKD.

The genes are TRBV27 and TRBJ1-3, with D maybe TRBD1 (6 bases). This CDR3 comprises 16 residues. The V end was cut by 5 bases, the J end by 1 base, with 15 bases between. CDR1 and CDR2 (germline): MNHEY, SMNVEV (reference sequence). The CDR3 spells CASSPSAGESGNTIYF. Written as DNA, the CDR3 is TGTGCCAGCAGTCCGTCGGCAGGGGAGTCTGGAAACACCATATATTTT.

The chain combines TRBV6-1 with TRBJ1-5; D unclear. Germline-derived CDR1 and CDR2 are MNHNS and SASEGT. This CDR3 comprises 13 residues. Trimming took 7 bases from V and 6 from J, leaving 13 bases between them. In nucleotides, the CDR3 is TGTGCCAGCACCTGGAGGTTTACTCAGCCCCAGCATTTT. Encoded protein: CASTWRFTQPQHF.

This clone was seen a few times. The chain employs TRBV15 and TRBJ1-4, with D unclear. The germline V gene encodes CDR1 LNHNV and CDR2 YYDKDF (reference sequence). V dropped 0 bases and J dropped 9 bases, with 5 bases sitting between them. The CDR3 is 12 residues long. The CDR3 here is CATSRESQKLFF. The CDR3 bases are TGTGCCACCAGCAGAGAATCGCAAAAACTGTTTTTT.

The gene calls are TRBV25-1 and TRBJ1-5; D is uncertain. CDR1 is MGHDK, CDR2 SYGVNS, per germline. This CDR3 contains 15 residues. Trimming stripped 4 bases from V and 6 bases from J, with 16 bases between. CDR3 coding DNA: TGTGCCAGCAGTGGGGCGGAGGGCTGGGGTCAGCCCCAGCATTTT. This sequence encodes CASSGAEGWGQPQHF.

The rearrangement joins TRBV30 to TRBJ1-2; 7 nucleotides align to TRBD1. Germline values: CDR1 GTSNPN, CDR2 SVGIG (reference sequence). This CDR3 is 14 amino acids long. The V segment lost 3 bases and the J segment 5 bases; nucleotides outside the gene matches: 9. CDR3 sequence: CAWSTGTVIYGYTF. For the CDR3, the DNA is TGTGCCTGGAGCACCGGGACAGTGATTTATGGCTACACCTTC.

The chain has TRBV7-9 and TRBJ2-2; D tentatively fits TRBD1 or TRBD2 (5 bases each). Per the germline V gene, CDR1 is SEHNR and CDR2 is FQNEAQ (reference sequence). V lost 0 bases, J lost 3 bases, and 14 bases lay in between. CDR3 length: 17 amino acids. This CDR3 is CASSLAGQGRDTGELFF. Here the CDR3 DNA reads TGTGCCAGCAGCTTAGCGGGGCAGGGACGGGACACCGGGGAGCTGTTTTTT. Full variable domain (outside the CDR3, taken from reference TRBV7-9 and TRBJ2-2): DTGVSQNPRHKITKRGQNVTFRCDPISEHNRLYWYRQTLGQGPEFLTYFQNEAQLEKSRLLSDRFSAERPKGSFSTLEIQRTEQGDSAMYLCASSLAGQGRDTGELFFGEGSRLTVL.

This clone was detected a few times. Written as DNA, the CDR3 is TGCGCCAGCAGCCAAGATCGGTCAGGGGGTACTGAAGCTTTCTTT. Its translation is CASSQDRSGGTEAFF. The J gene is TRBJ1-1, the V gene TRBV4-3; 7 positions agree with TRBD1. Germline V lookup: CDR1 LGHNA, CDR2 YSLEER. Trimming took 0 bases from V and 5 from J; bases not matched to a gene: 6. The CDR3 extends over 15 amino acids.

J is TRBJ1-5 and V is TRBV15, with TRBD1 matching over 7 bases. Per the germline V gene, CDR1 is LNHNV and CDR2 is YYDKDF (reference sequence). The CDR3 covers 15 residues. V lost 4 bases, J lost 7 bases, and 10 bases stayed unmatched. CDR3 coding DNA: TGTGCCACCAGCATGTTCAGGGGGGTGGGACAGCCCCAGCATTTT. Translation: CATSMFRGVGQPQHF.

This clone was counted a few times. This sequence joins TRBV4-2 and TRBJ1-5; TRBD1 might be the D (6 bases). This CDR3 contains 15 residues. In germline, CDR1 is LGHNA, CDR2 YNFKEQ. V lost 1 base and J 7 bases, leaving 14 bases between the germline ends. CDR3 amino acids: CASSQAEGGNQPQHF. CDR3 DNA: TGTGCCAGCAGCCAAGCGGAGGGGGGGAACCAGCCCCAGCATTTT.

This chain links TRBV4-1 with TRBJ1-5; unclear D gene. Per the germline V gene, CDR1 is MGHRA and CDR2 is YSYEKL. This CDR3 region has 17 residues. The ends were cut back, 0 bases at V and 2 bases at J, with 14 bases in the middle. The CDR3 here is CASSQDKGSSGNQPQHF. CDR3 in DNA: TGCGCCAGCAGCCAAGATAAAGGGAGCTCGGGCAATCAGCCCCAGCATTTT.

On this clone itself: Other DNA sequences in this specimen translate into the identical CDR3. This chain connects TRBV29-1 to TRBJ1-2; D perhaps matches TRBD1 (5 bases). V was cut by 1 base and J by 4 bases, with 10 bases left in between. Germline V gene sequence: CDR1 SQVTM, CDR2 ANQGSEA. The CDR3 covers 13 residues. CDR3 nucleotides: TGCAGCGTTGAAGGGGGACTAGGCTATGGCTACACCTTC. It codes for CSVEGGLGYGYTF.

This chain connects TRBV7-2 to TRBJ2-7; D uncertain. CDR3 length: 11 residues. Per the germline V gene, CDR1 is SGHTA and CDR2 is FQGNSA. Trimming removed 5 bases at V and 2 bases at J, with 4 bases between. The CDR3 here is CASSAPYEQYF. DNA for the CDR3: TGTGCCAGCAGCGCCCCCTACGAGCAGTACTTC.

This clone has just a few counts. The V gene is TRBV7-8, the J gene TRBJ2-5; TRBD2 is a possible D gene (6 bases). Trimming left V 8 bases short and J 4 bases short, with 17 bases between. In germline, CDR1 is SGHVS, CDR2 FQNEAQ. The CDR3 has 14 residues. The CDR3 here is CASAPLGGGETQYF. The CDR3, as DNA: TGTGCCAGCGCCCCTTTGGGGGGAGGAGAGACCCAGTACTTC. The whole variable domain, filled in from reference TRBV7-8 and TRBJ2-5, reads GAGVSQSPRYKVAKRGQDVALRCDPISGHVSLFWYQQALGQGPEFLTYFQNEAQLDKSGLPSDRFFAERPEGSVSTLKIQRTQQEDSAVYLCASAPLGGGETQYFGPGTRLLVL.

As for this clone: Germline and junction disagree at one end, which may indicate a read error. The rearrangement links TRBV15 to TRBJ1-2; TRBD1 is a possible D gene (5 bases). The CDR3 length is 14 residues. Germline lookup yields CDR1 LNHNV and CDR2 YYDKDF (reference sequence). CDR3 nucleotides: TGTGCCACCAGCAGTTTGCAGGGTAGCTATGGCTTCACCTTC. It translates to CATSSLQGSYGFTF.

J is TRBJ2-7 and V is TRBV14; TRBD1 aligns across 8 bases. Germline V gene sequence: CDR1 SGHDN, CDR2 FVKESK. V lost 4 bases, J lost 3 bases, and 8 bases stayed unmatched. The length of the CDR3 is 15 residues. The CDR3 DNA is TGTGCCAGCAGCCCGAGGACAGGGACAGACTACGAGCAGTACTTC. It codes for CASSPRTGTDYEQYF.

The chain combines TRBV25-1 with TRBJ1-1; 7 bases match TRBD1. The CDR3 runs 15 residues. The germline CDR1 and CDR2 sequences are MGHDK and SYGVNS. V lost 4 bases, J lost 6 bases, and 11 bases stayed unmatched. The CDR3 DNA reads as TGTGCCAGCAGTGGCTCGGACAGGCTTTCCCCTGAAGCTTTCTTT. Its translation is CASSGSDRLSPEAFF.

CDR3 sequence: CASSQDVGAVLGYTF. Here the CDR3 DNA reads TGCGCCAGCAGCCAAGACGTCGGGGCCGTTCTTGGCTACACCTTC. This chain connects TRBV4-3 to TRBJ1-2, with D maybe TRBD1 (5 bases). The CDR3 runs 15 residues. Trimming pared 0 bases from V and 7 bases from J, leaving 15 bases between. CDR1 LGHNA and CDR2 YSLEER come from the germline V gene.

J is TRBJ1-5 and V is TRBV4-3, with no clear D. Trimming took 3 bases from V and 7 from J, leaving 10 bases between them. CDR1 and CDR2 from the germline V gene are LGHNA and YSLEER. CDR3 size: 13 residues. The DNA for the CDR3 is TGCGCCAGCAGCCACTATAAAGGACAGCCCCAGCATTTT. It specifies CASSHYKGQPQHF.

V and J are TRBV4-1 and TRBJ1-1, with D uncertain. Germline V CDR1 and CDR2: MGHRA, YSYEKL. The V end lost 0 bases, the J end lost 7 bases, and 15 bases lay between the germline ends. The CDR3 runs to 15 residues. The CDR3 DNA follows: TGCGCCAGCAGCCAAGATCGTTCGGGGAGGTATGAAGCTTTCTTT. It codes for CASSQDRSGRYEAFF.

The gene calls are TRBV30 and TRBJ1-2; D gene unclear. CDR1 and CDR2 (germline): GTSNPN, SVGIG (reference sequence). With 8 bases removed from V and 8 bases from J, the gap between germline ends came to 18 bases. The CDR3 is 12 amino acids. The CDR3 DNA sequence: TGTGCCGGCCTGGGTCGGGCGGGAGGCTACACCTTC. It codes for CAGLGRAGGYTF. The whole variable domain, remainder taken from reference TRBV30 and TRBJ1-2, is SQTIHQWPATLVQPVGSPLSLECTVEGTSNPNLYWYRQAAGRGLQLLFYSVGIGQISSEVPQNLSASRPQDRQFILSSKKLLLSDSGFYLCAGLGRAGGYTFGSGTRLTVV.

This clone was seen a handful of times. This chain links TRBV6-5 with TRBJ2-7; no definite D call. The CDR3 has 15 amino acids. The germline V gene encodes CDR1 MNHEY and CDR2 SVGAGI. V was shortened by 5 bases and J by 5 bases, with 19 bases between the two germline ends. This CDR3 is CASSARFIAINEQYF. The CDR3 DNA reads as TGTGCCAGCAGTGCCCGTTTTATTGCGATTAACGAGCAGTACTTC.

The V gene is TRBV4-3, the J gene TRBJ2-3, with D maybe TRBD2 (5 bases). CDR1 and CDR2 from the germline V gene are LGHNA and YSLEER. V gave up 0 bases and J gave up 6 bases, with 10 bases separating them. This CDR3 comprises 14 residues. The CDR3 loop is CASSQDEGEDTQYF. CDR3 DNA sequence: TGCGCCAGCAGCCAAGATGAGGGAGAGGATACGCAGTATTTT.

This chain uses TRBV5-6 with TRBJ1-6, with 8 bases aligning to TRBD1. Germline CDR1 and CDR2: SGHDT and YYEEEE. Trimming removed 0 bases from V and 9 bases from J; junction bases left unmatched: 5. This CDR3 has 15 residues. Written as DNA, the CDR3 is TGTGCCAGCAGCTTGGGGACAGGGACTTCTTCACCCCTCCACTTT. It yields the protein CASSLGTGTSSPLHF.